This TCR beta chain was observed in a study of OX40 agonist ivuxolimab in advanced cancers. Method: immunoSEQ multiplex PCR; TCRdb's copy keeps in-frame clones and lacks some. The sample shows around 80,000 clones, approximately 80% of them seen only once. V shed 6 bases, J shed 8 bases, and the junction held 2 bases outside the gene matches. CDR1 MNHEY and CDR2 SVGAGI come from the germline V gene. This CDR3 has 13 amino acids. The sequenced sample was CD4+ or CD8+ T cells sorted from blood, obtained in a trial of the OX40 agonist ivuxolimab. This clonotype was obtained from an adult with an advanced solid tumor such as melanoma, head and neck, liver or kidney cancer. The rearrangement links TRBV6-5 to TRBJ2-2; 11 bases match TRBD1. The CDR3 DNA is TGTGCCAGCAGGGACAGGGGGCGAGGGGAGCTGTTTTTT. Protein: CASRDRGRGELFF.